This TCR beta chain appears in the sequencing data of a study of cytomegalovirus exposure and HLA in healthy donors. Looking at the study overall: An earlier analysis found around 120 million unique TCR beta sequences from 150 million to 200 million T cells. Findings of the study overall: Earlier analysis yielded a pattern in which most TCR beta V segments were productive about 87% or about 30% of the time.

With respect to this clone: Its cognate antigen is unknown.

The donors were healthy bone marrow donors. Though probably carrying unrecorded immune exposures, donors were nominally healthy at sampling. CDR1 and CDR2 from the germline V gene are GTSNPN and SVGIG (reference sequence). This CDR3 region has 14 residues. V was clipped by 5 bases and J by 3 bases; unmatched bases: 9. The PCR employed 60 Vbeta primers together with 13 Jbeta primers. Assay: immunoSEQ multiplex PCR; the TCRdb copy retains only in-frame clones and omits some. The table records about 130,000 clones, 81% of them present only once. This clonotype originated in a young man in good health and CMV-seronegative. The sample taken for sequencing was PBMCs. The rearrangement joins TRBV30 to TRBJ2-7; TRBD2 agrees at 8 bases. The chain's CDR3 is CAWVPGGEGYEQYF. The DNA of the CDR3 is TGTGCCTGGGTCCCCGGGGGGGAGGGCTACGAGCAGTACTTC.